The 5 T cell receptor beta chains listed next were all sequenced from one sample in a study of T-cell reconstitution after alpha-beta-depleted transplantation in children. Unique molecular identifiers were used in preparing the TCRbeta library. TCRdb re-called the PCR reads with MiXCR, one entry per CDR3 protein. The repertoire holds approximately 510,000 distinct CDR3 sequences, about 18% seen once, with 3% to 3.5% in the top ten. Sample: PBMCs from the stem cell graft donor, taken from the stem cell graft. The source is a human donor who donated a stem cell graft to a child with acute lymphoblastic leukemia.

The chain uses TRBV11-2 and TRBJ2-7; the D is unclear. Trimming cost V 0 bases and J 1 base, with 13 bases left between them. Germline V CDR1 and CDR2: SGHAT, FQNNGV. There are 16 residues in the CDR3. This CDR3 is CASSLEFRLTSYEQYF. The CDR3 region has the DNA TGTGCCAGCAGCTTAGAATTTAGGCTTACTTCCTACGAGCAGTACTTC.

Only a few counts were recorded for this clonotype. The V gene is TRBV5-1, the J gene TRBJ2-3; D is uncertain. The CDR3 totals 14 residues. Trimming stripped 4 bases from V and 2 bases from J, with 11 bases between. Germline CDR1 is SGHRS and CDR2 is YFSETQ. The CDR3 protein is CASSARGDTDTQYF. CDR3 bases: TGCGCCAGCAGCGCACGTGGCGACACAGATACGCAGTATTTT.

The rearrangement joins TRBV20-1 to TRBJ1-2; the D is unclear. Germline lookup yields CDR1 DFQATT and CDR2 SNEGSKA (reference sequence). V lost 0 bases and J 4 bases, leaving 6 bases between the germline ends. The CDR3 totals 12 residues. CDR3 protein: CSARDLGYGYTF. The CDR3 DNA follows: TGCAGTGCTAGAGATCTGGGCTATGGCTACACCTTC.

This clonotype was detected only a few times. The chain recombines TRBV9 with TRBJ2-3; TRBD2 matches 12 bases. With 3 bases clipped from V and 4 bases from J, the junction kept 15 bases outside the gene matches. The CDR3 runs to 19 residues. From germline, CDR1 is SGDLS and CDR2 YYNGEE. The CDR3 coding sequence is TGTGCCAGCAGCGGGACTAGCGGGACTCCGGGGGGCTTATCAGATACGCAGTATTTT. Translating gives CASSGTSGTPGGLSDTQYF.

This clonotype came up a few times. CDR3 DNA: TGCAGTGCTAAGGAATTAAGGGCCAATGAGCAGTTCTTC. Translated, it gives CSAKELRANEQFF. The chain has TRBV20-1 and TRBJ2-1; D is ambiguous. This CDR3 is built from 13 residues. Trimming removed 4 bases from V and 6 bases from J, with 13 bases in between. The germline V gene has CDR1 DFQATT and CDR2 SNEGSKA (reference sequence).